This entry lists 15 T cell receptor beta chains sequenced from one sample in a study of post-analysis software for immune sequencing data. Points from the study as a whole: Controls showed lower frequencies than patients for several TRBV segments, and TRBV5-6, TRBV5-1 and TRBV20-1 were among these.

Incorporated into the TCR beta cDNA libraries were unique molecular identifiers, which served to reduce PCR and sequencing biases. TCRdb passed the PCR reads through MiXCR, listing each CDR3 protein once. The sample lists approximately 730,000 distinct CDR3 sequences; approximately 30% were seen once. No antigen has been assigned to these receptors. The specimen was blood. These receptors were taken from a girl between 5 and 17 years old with multiple sclerosis.

On this clonotype itself: The final CDR3 position lacks the conserved phenylalanine or tryptophan, pointing to a likely read error. The rearrangement links TRBV5-1 to TRBJ2-7, with 9 bases that match TRBD1. CDR3 length equals 15 residues. J was trimmed by 5 bases and V by 6 bases; bases with no gene match: 12. CDR1 and CDR2 (germline): SGHRS, YFSETQ. The CDR3 here is CASTPRRTGDDEQYC. The CDR3 DNA reads as TGCGCCAGCACGCCCAGGAGGACAGGGGACGACGAGCAGTACTGC.

The rearrangement joins TRBV4-3 to TRBJ1-5; D unclear. CDR3 length: 13 amino acids. CDR1 and CDR2 (germline): LGHNA, YSLEER. V was cut by 0 bases and J by 6 bases, with 6 bases left in between. CDR3 region: CASSQDGSQPQHF. As DNA, the CDR3 is TGCGCCAGCAGCCAAGATGGTTCTCAGCCCCAGCATTTT.

This clonotype was detected only a few times. V is TRBV9 and J is TRBJ2-7; D tentatively fits TRBD1 or TRBD2 (5 bases each). CDR1 is SGDLS and CDR2 is YYNGEE in the germline V gene. V dropped 1 base and J dropped 3 bases, with 11 bases sitting between them. The CDR3 contains 14 residues. The CDR3 DNA is TGTGCCAGCAGCGTACGAGGGGTGGACTACGAGCAGTACTTC. It specifies CASSVRGVDYEQYF.

This clonotype was seen only a few times. This sequence joins TRBV29-1 and TRBJ2-5, with D tentatively TRBD1 (6 bases). With the DNA end fitting TRBJ2-7 better, the J assignment may be wrong. CDR3 length: 15 amino acids. Germline CDR1 and CDR2: SQVTM and ANQGSEA. As DNA, the CDR3 is TGCAGCGTTGAACGATTGGACAGAGTGGGGGACGAGCAGTACTTC. Amino acids: CSVERLDRVGDEQYF.

A few counts support this clonotype. The V call is TRBV3-1, the J call TRBJ1-2; D is uncertain. Germline assignment: CDR1 LGHDT and CDR2 YNNKEL (reference sequence). This CDR3 region has 12 residues. V lost 0 bases to trimming and J lost 7 bases, with 6 bases between them. CDR3 in amino acids: CASSQERVGYTF. The CDR3 nucleotides are TGTGCCAGCAGCCAAGAAAGGGTTGGCTACACCTTC.

The chain uses TRBV5-1 and TRBJ2-4, with 12 bases fitting TRBD2. The J call may be mistaken, given a closer DNA end match to TRBJ2-7. The length of the CDR3 is 15 residues. The V gene's germline CDR1 is SGHRS and CDR2 YFSETQ. In nucleotides, the CDR3 is TGCGCCAGCAGCGGGAGGACTAGCGGGAATAACGAGCAGTACTTC. It encodes CASSGRTSGNNEQYF.

This clonotype occurred a few times. The chain combines TRBV20-1 with TRBJ2-6, with 8 bases that match TRBD1. This CDR3 contains 14 residues. V lost 8 bases and J lost 3; bases outside the gene matches: 6. Germline loops: CDR1 DFQATT, CDR2 SNEGSKA (reference sequence). CDR3 amino acids: CSPGQGGGANVLTF. CDR3 coding DNA: TGCAGTCCTGGACAGGGCGGTGGGGCCAACGTCCTGACTTTC.

This clonotype was observed at least ten times. The chain employs TRBV12-5 and TRBJ2-3; 8 nucleotides line up with TRBD2. CDR1 is LGHNT and CDR2 is FRNRAP in the germline V gene. CDR3 length: 15 residues. Losses at the gene ends were 4 bases for V and 6 bases for J; bases not matched to a gene: 9. For the CDR3, the DNA is TGTGCTAGTGGTTCCTCTGGGACTAGAGTGGATACGCAGTATTTT. It yields the protein CASGSSGTRVDTQYF.

This clonotype was observed a handful of times. The V gene is TRBV7-9, the J gene TRBJ2-1; a weak D match, TRBD1 (5 bases). This CDR3 region has 15 residues. Germline V gives CDR1 SEHNR, CDR2 FQNEAQ (reference sequence). V was trimmed by 1 base and J by 2 bases, leaving 9 bases between them. The CDR3 DNA reads TGTGCCAGCAGCTTAGAAGGGGTTGCCTACAATGAGCAGTTCTTC. Amino acid sequence: CASSLEGVAYNEQFF.

The rearrangement uses TRBV6-1 and TRBJ1-6, with TRBD1 matching over 7 bases. V shed 5 bases, J shed 10 bases, and the junction held 20 bases outside the gene matches. The CDR3 has 18 residues. CDR1 is MNHNS, CDR2 SASEGT, per germline. This chain's CDR3 is CASSPIRPGQHLSSPLHF. CDR3 coding DNA: TGTGCCAGCAGTCCTATTCGACCGGGACAGCATCTCTCCTCACCCCTCCACTTT.

The chain joins TRBV3-1 to TRBJ1-2; D perhaps matches TRBD1 (6 bases). Germline V gene sequence: CDR1 LGHDT, CDR2 YNNKEL (reference sequence). V was shortened by 0 bases and J by 8 bases, with 13 bases between the two germline ends. This CDR3 is 14 amino acids long. The DNA of the CDR3 is TGTGCCAGCAGCCAAGACTTGAGGGGGAACGGCTACACCTTC. It codes for CASSQDLRGNGYTF.

The rearrangement uses TRBV28 and TRBJ1-2, with TRBD1 as a possible D gene (5 bases). Germline CDR1 MDHEN, CDR2 SYDVKM. This CDR3 contains 13 residues. With 1 base removed from V and 8 bases from J, the gap between germline ends came to 11 bases. This CDR3 is CASSLFSPGGYTF. Here the CDR3 DNA reads TGTGCCAGCAGTTTATTTAGTCCAGGGGGCTACACCTTC.

This clonotype has more than one count but fewer than ten. The chain combines TRBV4-3 with TRBJ2-3; D gene unclear. The CDR3 contains 16 residues. V shed 3 bases and J shed 3 bases, with 16 bases lying between them. The germline CDR1 and CDR2 sequences are LGHNA and YSLEER. DNA for the CDR3: TGCGCCAGCAGCCAGGCCCAACAGCGCCGTACAGATACGCAGTATTTT. Translated: CASSQAQQRRTDTQYF.

This clonotype turned up a few times. The J gene is TRBJ2-1, the V gene TRBV29-1; D uncertain. This CDR3 contains 13 residues. The V and J ends lost 6 bases and 6 bases respectively, with 15 bases between them. From germline, CDR1 is SQVTM and CDR2 ANQGSEA. The CDR3 region has the DNA TGCAGCGTCAACCCGGGCCGAGGCAATGAGCAGTTCTTC. It specifies CSVNPGRGNEQFF.

J is TRBJ2-3 and V is TRBV29-1; weak D call: TRBD2 (5 bases). CDR1 is SQVTM and CDR2 is ANQGSEA in the germline V gene. This CDR3 has 14 residues. V was cut by 4 bases and J by 6 bases, with 17 bases left in between. CDR3: CSVAAPGKPDTQYF. In nucleotides, the CDR3 is TGCAGCGTTGCCGCGCCGGGAAAACCCGATACGCAGTATTTT.